The 8 T cell receptor beta chains in this list originate from one sample, sequenced in a study of T-cell reconstitution after alpha-beta-depleted transplantation in children. It was with unique molecular identifiers that the TCRbeta library was prepared. Using its own MiXCR run on the PCR reads, TCRdb lists one record per CDR3 protein. The table shows just over 350,000 distinct CDR3 sequences, with more than 10% occurring only once. Sequences were derived from PBMCs, sampled from the stem cell graft. These receptors all come from a human donor who donated a stem cell graft to a child with Fanconi anemia.

This chain connects TRBV7-6 to TRBJ1-2; D is possibly TRBD1 (6 bases). The germline CDR1 and CDR2 sequences are SGHVS and FNYEAQ. Trimming shortened V by 0 bases and J by 1 base, and 18 bases separated the two germline ends. This CDR3 is 18 amino acids long. The CDR3, as DNA: TGTGCCAGCAGCTTAGCGTGGTTCGATTCGGGACATAACTATGGCTACACCTTC. Translating it yields CASSLAWFDSGHNYGYTF.

This chain joins TRBV6-2 or TRBV6-3 and TRBJ2-1, with TRBD2 identical over 13 bases. Germline assignment: CDR1 MNHEY and CDR2 SVGEGT. The CDR3 runs to 19 residues. V lost 4 bases to trimming and J lost 3 bases; unmatched junction nucleotides: 12. CDR3 coding DNA: TGTGCCAGCAGTTTCCCGACTAGCGGGGGGCGTCTTTTCTACAATGAGCAGTTCTTC. It yields the protein CASSFPTSGGRLFYNEQFF.

The V and J genes are TRBV30 and TRBJ2-7; TRBD1 is a possible D gene (6 bases). In germline, CDR1 is GTSNPN, CDR2 SVGIG (reference sequence). V lost 8 bases and J 5 bases, leaving 19 bases between the germline ends. This CDR3 region has 13 residues. CDR3 sequence (DNA): TGTGCCCAAATGTCCGGACAGTTCCACGAGCAGTACTTC. As protein: CAQMSGQFHEQYF.

As concerns this clonotype: A single base separates this from a much larger clone, so it may be a read error. The CDR3 DNA sequence: TGTGCCAGCAGCCCCCGGGACAGGGCCTACGAGCTGTACTTC. This encodes CASSPRDRAYELYF. The genes are TRBV5-6 and TRBJ2-7, with 9 bases aligning to TRBD1. This CDR3 has 14 residues. Germline V gene lookup returns CDR1 SGHDT and CDR2 YYEEEE.

The rearrangement links TRBV15 to TRBJ2-3; the match to TRBD1 covers 8 bases. The germline CDR1 and CDR2 sequences are LNHNV and YYDKDF (reference sequence). After removal of 0 bases from V and 5 bases from J, the junction contained 4 bases not matched to a gene. CDR3 size: 15 residues. The CDR3, as DNA: TGTGCCACCAGCAGAGACCAGGGGGCAGTAGATACGCAGTATTTT. This gives the protein CATSRDQGAVDTQYF.

The chain has TRBV12-3 or TRBV12-4 and TRBJ1-2, with D possibly being TRBD1 (6 bases). V was pared by 1 base and J by 5 bases, with 17 bases between. This CDR3 is built from 16 residues. The CDR3 DNA follows: TGTGCCAGCAGTTTAGGGTTAGGACAGAACTTGTATGGCTACACCTTC. Protein sequence: CASSLGLGQNLYGYTF.

This clonotype was picked up many times. One junction end does not reproduce the germline sequence, and a read error may be involved. The chain carries TRBV7-7 and TRBJ2-3; maybe TRBD2 (6 bases). Germline values: CDR1 SSHAT, CDR2 FNYEAQ (reference sequence). This CDR3 is 13 amino acids long. The CDR3 nucleotides read TGTGCTAGCAGCCAGGGACTCACAGATACGCAGTATTTT. This sequence encodes CASSQGLTDTQYF. Using reference TRBV7-7 and TRBJ2-3 for the parts outside the CDR3, the full variable domain is GAGVSQSPRYKVTKRGQDVTLRCDPISSHATLYWYQQALGQGPEFLTYFNYEAQPDKSGLPSDRFSAERPEGSISTLTIQRTEQRDSAMYRCASSQGLTDTQYFGPGTRLTVL.

At least ten counts were recorded for this clonotype. The V gene is TRBV5-1, the J gene TRBJ2-2, with D tentatively TRBD2 (5 bases). V dropped 1 base and J dropped 0 bases, with 13 bases sitting between them. CDR1 is SGHRS and CDR2 is YFSETQ in the germline V gene. There are 17 residues in the CDR3. The CDR3 loop is CASSLIPGVANTGELFF. The CDR3 nucleotides read TGCGCCAGCAGCTTGATACCCGGGGTCGCGAACACCGGGGAGCTGTTTTTT.